This is a list of T cell receptor beta chains from one sample in a study of cytomegalovirus exposure and HLA in healthy donors. Method: immunoSEQ multiplex PCR; TCRdb's copy keeps in-frame clones and lacks some. The sample lists some 150,000 clones, roughly 68% occurring once. The sample comprised PBMCs. The receptor set was obtained from a man aged 55 to 69 in good health and CMV-seronegative. Each CDR3 is given with its conserved first and last residue. The D gene is left open where the match is weak. Clone size is not always given. Where it is, it says once, few, many or a class for expanded clones.

V gene	clone size	J gene	D gene	CDR3 DNA	CDR3 protein
TRBV4-1	-	TRBJ1-2	TRBD1	TGCGCCAGCAGCCCCCGCGGGCAGGGGGCTTGGTATGGCTACACCTTC	CASSPRGQGAWYGYTF
TRBV9	-	TRBJ1-2	TRBD1	TGTGCCAGCAGCGTAGCACAGGGGTTCCCTTATGGCTACACCTTC	CASSVAQGFPYGYTF
TRBV4-1	-	TRBJ1-1	TRBD1	TGCGCCAGCAGCCAAGACCACGGGGACAGGGACCTTGAAGCTTTCTTT	CASSQDHGDRDLEAFF
TRBV9	-	TRBJ2-5	TRBD1	TGTGCCAGCAGCGTGACAGGGGGCCCAGAGACCCAGTACTTC	CASSVTGGPETQYF
TRBV1	-	TRBJ2-1	-	TGCACCAGCAGCCAAGAAGGAGCCCGGGACTACCCCTACAATGAGCAGTTCTTC	CTSSQEGARDYPYNEQFF
TRBV4-2	-	TRBJ2-3	TRBD2	TGTGCCAGCAGCCAAGTTACCCAGCGGGAGACAGATACGCAGTATTTT	CASSQVTQRETDTQYF
TRBV2	-	TRBJ2-1	TRBD2	TGTGCCAGCAGTAGATTAGCGGGAGCCGGAGGAGAGCAGTTCTTC	CASSRLAGAGGEQFF
TRBV6-1	-	TRBJ2-7	TRBD2	TGTGCCAGCAGTGAATTTCCCCCGGGACTAGCGTCTCTCAACGAGCAGTACTTC	CASSEFPPGLASLNEQYF
TRBV6-5	once	TRBJ1-1	-	TGTGCCAGCAGTTACTCCCGCCGGGGAGAAGCTTTCTTT	CASSYSRRGEAFF
TRBV15	-	TRBJ2-4	-	TGTGCCACCAGCAGAGATAGGGCGGGAAACATTCAGTACTTC	CATSRDRAGNIQYF
TRBV10-2	few	TRBJ1-4	-	TGCGCCAGCACCGAACTCCCCCGGGTTGGAGAAAAACTGTTTTTT	CASTELPRVGEKLFF
TRBV9	few	TRBJ1-1	-	TGTGCCAGCAGCGTAGCCGGGAAGGACACTGAAGCTTTCTTT	CASSVAGKDTEAFF
TRBV28	-	TRBJ2-7	TRBD1	TGTGCCAGCAGTTTGGGACAGGCCCTTACCTTC	CASSLGQALTF
TRBV28	-	TRBJ1-4	TRBD1	TGTGCCAGCAGTTTATCGCGAAGGACAGGGTGGGATGAAAAACTGTTTTTT	CASSLSRRTGWDEKLFF
TRBV29-1	-	TRBJ2-3	TRBD1	TGCAGCGTTGAAGCCCCGGACAGGTACACAGATACGCAGTATTTT	CSVEAPDRYTDTQYF
TRBV5-1	-	TRBJ2-1	-	TGCGCCAGCAGCTCGACAGGTTCGGGTGAGCAGTTCTTC	CASSSTGSGEQFF
TRBV5-1	-	TRBJ2-5	-	TGCGCCAGCAGCTGGCGGGGGCTGGGGGAGCAGTACTTC	CASSWRGLGEQYF
TRBV11-2	-	TRBJ1-1	-	TGTGCCAGCAGCTTAAGCCGGGAAACTGAAGCTTTCTTT	CASSLSRETEAFF
TRBV9	-	TRBJ2-3	-	TGTGCCAGCAGCGTAGCCCTAGCACATGATACGCAGTATTTT	CASSVALAHDTQYF
TRBV7-9	-	TRBJ1-4	-	TGTGCCAGCAGCCCCCCGGGGGGGAAACTGTTTTTT	CASSPPGGKLFF
TRBV19	-	TRBJ2-3	-	TGTGCCAGTAGTATGATGGAGGGGAGTACAGATACGCAGTATTTT	CASSMMEGSTDTQYF
TRBV6-1	-	TRBJ2-3	-	TGTGCCAGCAGTCAAGATGGACAGGGGGCGGCTAGCGGGAGAGGTACGCAGTATTTT	CASSQDGQGAASGRGTQYF
TRBV27	-	TRBJ2-1	TRBD2	TGTGCCAGCAGTTTGGAGTATCAGCGGGGTTACAATGAGCAGTTCTTC	CASSLEYQRGYNEQFF
TRBV14	-	TRBJ2-7	TRBD1	TGTGCCAGCAGCCAAGCGGCGTCAGGGGGCTACGAGCAGTACTTC	CASSQAASGGYEQYF
TRBV30	-	TRBJ2-1	TRBD2	TGTGCCTGGAGCGCCGGGACTAGTGGGAGCAATGAGCAGTTCTTC	CAWSAGTSGSNEQFF
TRBV6-5	-	TRBJ1-1	-	TGTGCCACTAGCCTCGGGGGGCAACACACTGAAGCTTTCTTT	CATSLGGQHTEAFF
TRBV28	-	TRBJ1-1	-	TGTGCCAGCAGTTTACCAGGACTTAACACTGAAGCTTTCTTT	CASSLPGLNTEAFF
TRBV19	-	TRBJ1-1	-	TGTGCCAGTAGTATACACCGGGGCACTGAAGCTTTCTTT	CASSIHRGTEAFF
TRBV6-5	-	TRBJ1-1	-	TGTGCCAGCAGGCCACGAGCGAACACTGAAGCTTTCTTT	CASRPRANTEAFF